The source of this TCR beta chain is a study of blood T cell repertoires in COVID-19. As for the study in general: Samples of COVID-19 (acute and convalescent) were obtained from the United States, Italy and Spain. In each case, the material was cDNA or gDNA derived from T cells, B-cell-depleted T cells, or PBMCs.

Method: immunoSEQ multiplex PCR; TCRdb's copy keeps in-frame clones and lacks some. The sample includes fewer than 200,000 clones, 80% to 90% seen only once; the top ten take under 6.5%. During active infection, Seattle patients enrolled and were then monitored through disease. The sequence came from a woman aged 45-59 years with COVID-19, enrolled during active disease. Sequencing input: peripheral blood.

This CDR3 reads CASSHETGGANYGYTF. As DNA, the CDR3 is TGTGCCAGCAGCCATGAAACAGGGGGCGCAAACTATGGCTACACCTTC. V usage is TRBV4-2 and J usage is TRBJ1-2, with TRBD1 identical over 9 bases. This CDR3 has 16 amino acids. CDR1 is LGHNA and CDR2 is YNFKEQ in the germline V gene. V was pared by 3 bases and J by 2 bases, with 7 bases of the junction left unmatched.